Presented here are 10 T cell receptor beta chains from one specimen sequenced in a study of CD8 T cells in ankylosing spondylitis. From the 5' RACE reads, TCRdb called clonotypes with MiXCR, one entry per CDR3 protein. The sample comprises 150,000 or so distinct CDR3 sequences, about 17% of which are singletons, and under 9% rests with the top ten. Sequences were obtained from blood, either unsorted or a sorted T cell fraction (not recorded which). The receptor source for this set is a male donor with ankylosing spondylitis or in good health (not recorded which).

The V gene is TRBV5-4, the J gene TRBJ2-2; TRBD2 agrees at 7 bases. The CDR3 totals 15 residues. The germline V gene encodes CDR1 SGHNT and CDR2 YYREEE (reference sequence). The ends lost 4 bases at V and 6 bases at J; junction bases unmatched: 9. The chain's CDR3 is CASSPRTSGAGELFF. DNA of the CDR3: TGTGCCAGCAGCCCGAGGACTAGTGGGGCCGGGGAGCTGTTTTTT.

The J gene is TRBJ2-2, the V gene TRBV5-1; 8 bases match TRBD2. V gave up 0 bases and J gave up 1 base; unmatched junction bases: 5. CDR3 length: 17 residues. In germline, CDR1 is SGHRS, CDR2 YFSETQ. The CDR3 spells CASSLATSGMNTGELFF. For the CDR3, the DNA is TGCGCCAGCAGCTTGGCCACTAGCGGAATGAACACCGGGGAGCTGTTTTTT.

V and J are TRBV11-3 and TRBJ2-2, with D possibly being TRBD2 (6 bases). Germline V gene sequence: CDR1 SGHNT, CDR2 YENEEA. V was shortened by 4 bases and J by 4 bases, with 16 bases between the two germline ends. This CDR3 spans 16 amino acids. CDR3 DNA sequence: TGTGCCAGCAGCTCCCGGGAAGAGGGAGGCACCGGGGAGCTGTTTTTT. The encoded protein is CASSSREEGGTGELFF.

This clonotype was seen a few times. CDR3: CASRDRLYEQYF. CDR3 in DNA: TGTGCCAGCAGAGACCGCCTCTACGAGCAGTACTTC. The chain carries TRBV6-5 and TRBJ2-7, with unresolved D. V was pared by 6 bases and J by 3 bases, with 9 bases between. CDR1 and CDR2 from the germline V gene are MNHEY and SVGAGI. This CDR3 comprises 12 residues.

This clonotype was detected a few times. The chain uses TRBV11-2 and TRBJ2-1; 7 positions match TRBD1. There are 16 residues in the CDR3. Trimming cost V 4 bases and J 0 bases; bases outside gene matches: 6. CDR1 is SGHAT, CDR2 FQNNGV, per germline. Written as DNA, the CDR3 is TGTGCCAGCAGCTCTCCGGGACAGATCTCCTACAATGAGCAGTTCTTC. This translates into CASSSPGQISYNEQFF.

This clonotype turned up a few times. The chain has TRBV11-2 and TRBJ1-2; D perhaps matches TRBD1 (5 bases). V was clipped by 4 bases and J by 3 bases, with 12 bases between them. The length of the CDR3 is 14 residues. The germline gives CDR1 SGHAT, CDR2 FQNNGV. CDR3 sequence (DNA): TGTGCCAGCAGCTACAACCTGGGGGACTATGGCTACACCTTC. Translated: CASSYNLGDYGYTF.

The CDR3 sequence: CSVEIPGLAGLIQETQYF. CDR3 DNA: TGCAGCGTTGAAATTCCGGGACTAGCGGGACTTATACAAGAGACCCAGTACTTC. V gene TRBV29-1 combines with J gene TRBJ2-5; 13 bases are a match to TRBD2. The CDR3 covers 18 residues. CDR1 is SQVTM, CDR2 ANQGSEA, per germline. Trimming removed 2 bases from V and 2 bases from J; junction bases left unmatched: 11.

Concerning this clonotype: Just one base apart from a much larger clone, this may be a read error. The CDR3 loop reads CSAEQPCGEQYF. As DNA, the CDR3 is TGCAGTGCCGAGCAACCATGTGGCGAGCAGTACTTC. The chain has TRBV20-1 and TRBJ2-7; D gene ambiguous. This CDR3 contains 12 residues. Germline loops: CDR1 DFQATT, CDR2 SNEGSKA (reference sequence). Trimming stripped 6 bases from V and 6 bases from J, with 15 bases between.

This clonotype was recorded at least ten times. The rearrangement uses TRBV12-3 or TRBV12-4 and TRBJ1-1; perhaps TRBD1 as D (5 bases). The CDR3 covers 12 residues. Deletions cut 3 bases from V and 11 bases from J, with 13 bases between. The CDR3 nucleotides read TGTGCCAGCAGTTTCCACGGGGCCGAGGCTTTCTTT. As protein: CASSFHGAEAFF.

There are many counts of this clonotype. The chain carries TRBV20-1 and TRBJ2-5, with D uncertain. This CDR3 spans 14 amino acids. In germline, CDR1 is DFQATT, CDR2 SNEGSKA (reference sequence). The V end lost 2 bases, the J end lost 5 bases, and 15 bases lay between the germline ends. CDR3 nucleotide sequence: TGCAGTGCTAGAAGTATGCTGTTGCTGGAGACCCAGTACTTC. Translation gives CSARSMLLLETQYF.